The entry that follows covers one T cell receptor (beta chain) sequence. Its cognate antigen is unknown. A junction boundary mismatches the germline segment, possibly from a read error. TCRdb re-analysed the reads in MiXCR, keeping a single row per CDR3 protein. The table has 100,000 to 150,000 distinct CDR3 sequences, 30% to 40% seen once. Germline V gene data show CDR1 as MGHRA and CDR2 as YSYEKL. The CDR3 covers 18 residues. These data are taken from a study of T cell repertoires in cytomegalovirus infection. Here the sequenced sample was CD8+ T cells from cultured PBMCs, taken from culture after CMV antigen stimulation. The TCR was taken from a human donor in good health (CMV status not recorded). Some clones in this sample may be carry-over from other donors' samples. The chain couples TRBV4-1 to TRBJ1-4; TRBD1 agrees at 7 bases. CDR3 amino acids: CASSQDTLGAGGIEKLFF. The CDR3 DNA is TGTGCCAGCAGCCAAGATACCCTAGGGGCAGGGGGTATAGAAAAACTGTTTTTT.